Below are 18 T cell receptor beta chains sequenced from a single sample in a study of blood T cell repertoires in COVID-19. Data came from immunoSEQ multiplex PCR; TCRdb stores just in-frame clones and leaves some out. The sample includes about 250,000 clones, just over 85% seen only once; the top ten take about 16%. Specimen: PBMCs or T cells enriched from blood (not recorded which). The receptors were sampled from a man between 18 and 29 years old who had recovered from COVID-19.

V is TRBV4-1 and J is TRBJ1-2; a possible D gene is TRBD1 (5 bases). This CDR3 has 14 residues. V dropped 0 bases and J dropped 3 bases, with 8 bases sitting between them. CDR1 MGHRA and CDR2 YSYEKL come from the germline V gene. As DNA, the CDR3 is TGCGCCAGCAGCCAAGAACAGGCGGACTATGGCTACACCTTC. Amino acid sequence: CASSQEQADYGYTF.

To note about this clone: A read error may produce the germline difference seen at one junction end. Here the CDR3 DNA reads TGTGCTAGCAGCTTAGAAATCGGAGGCCACAATGAGCAGTTCTTC. Its translation: CASSLEIGGHNEQFF. V is TRBV7-7 and J is TRBJ2-1; TRBD2 might be the D (5 bases). The CDR3 consists of 15 residues. Looked up from germline, CDR1 is SSHAT and CDR2 is FNYEAQ (reference sequence).

V is TRBV18 and J is TRBJ2-5; 7 positions match TRBD1. V gave up 0 bases and J gave up 2 bases; unmatched junction bases: 9. This CDR3 has 17 amino acids. Germline CDR1 reads KGHSH; CDR2 reads LQKENI. Here the CDR3 reads CASSPPIGQAPQETQYF. The CDR3 nucleotides are TGTGCCAGCTCACCACCGATTGGACAGGCCCCACAAGAGACCCAGTACTTC.

This clone came up once. V and J are TRBV5-1 and TRBJ2-3; TRBD1 agrees at 9 bases. The CDR3 contains 17 residues. Germline V gene lookup returns CDR1 SGHRS and CDR2 YFSETQ. J was trimmed by 2 bases and V by 0 bases; bases with no gene match: 7. The DNA for the CDR3 is TGCGCCAGCAGCTTGGCATCCGGGACAGGGCCCACAGATACGCAGTATTTT. As protein: CASSLASGTGPTDTQYF.

The V gene is TRBV4-1, the J gene TRBJ1-1; D possibly corresponds to TRBD1 (6 bases). The V gene's germline CDR1 is MGHRA and CDR2 YSYEKL. The V gene lost 3 bases and the J gene lost 6 bases, with 14 bases spanning the gap. The CDR3 has 14 residues. The CDR3 DNA reads as TGCGCCAGCAGCCAGGCAACAGGGTTTCCTGAAGCTTTCTTT. This codes for CASSQATGFPEAFF.

The J gene is TRBJ2-1, the V gene TRBV11-3; TRBD2 might be the D (6 bases). Germline CDR1 is SGHNT and CDR2 is YENEEA. The ends were cut back, 4 bases at V and 0 bases at J, with 10 bases in the middle. CDR3 size: 15 residues. DNA of the CDR3: TGTGCCAGCAGCTCCGCGGGGTCCTCCTACAATGAGCAGTTCTTC. Translated, it gives CASSSAGSSYNEQFF.

The J gene is TRBJ2-7, the V gene TRBV12-5; D gene uncertain. Trimming removed 1 base from V and 0 bases from J, with 7 bases in between. Germline-derived CDR1 and CDR2 are LGHNT and FRNRAP. The CDR3 is made up of 14 amino acids. CDR3 DNA sequence: TGTGCTAGTGGTTTGGGGGCACCCTCCTACGAGCAGTACTTC. It yields the protein CASGLGAPSYEQYF.

In nucleotides, the CDR3 is TGTGCCAGCCTAAGGGAGGGCCACGGTGAGCAGTTCTTC. The encoded protein is CASLREGHGEQFF. V is TRBV2 and J is TRBJ2-1; 7 bases match TRBD2. The V and J ends lost 8 bases and 9 bases, in that order; junction bases with no gene match: 10. From germline, CDR1 is SNHLY and CDR2 FYNNEI. This CDR3 is built from 13 residues. Supplemented by reference TRBV2 and TRBJ2-1, the full variable domain reads EPEVTQTPSHQVTQMGQEVILRCVPISNHLYFYWYRQILGQKVEFLVSFYNNEISEKSEIFDDQFSVERPDGSNFTLKIRSTKLEDSAMYFCASLREGHGEQFFGPGTRLTVL.

The chain uses TRBV6-4 and TRBJ1-2; weak D call: TRBD1 (6 bases). The V and J ends lost 6 bases and 4 bases respectively, with 18 bases between them. The CDR3 sequence is 15 residues long. The germline V gene has CDR1 MRHNA and CDR2 SNTAGT. CDR3 nucleotide sequence: TGTGCCAGCAGAATATCCCCTGGGGGCGGCTATGGCTACACCTTC. The encoded protein is CASRISPGGGYGYTF.

This clone was detected only a few times. This chain connects TRBV30 to TRBJ1-6; D is undetermined. The CDR3 consists of 14 residues. CDR1 GTSNPN and CDR2 SVGIG come from the germline V gene (reference sequence). V shed 0 bases and J shed 11 bases, with 14 bases lying between them. The CDR3 sequence: CAWSVGGEGAPLHF. DNA of the CDR3: TGTGCCTGGAGTGTAGGCGGGGAGGGAGCACCCCTCCACTTT. The full variable domain, its missing parts supplied by reference TRBV30 and TRBJ1-6, is SQTIHQWPATLVQPVGSPLSLECTVEGTSNPNLYWYRQAAGRGLQLLFYSVGIGQISSEVPQNLSASRPQDRQFILSSKKLLLSDSGFYLCAWSVGGEGAPLHFGNGTRLTVT.

This clone was seen a single time. The chain carries TRBV10-2 and TRBJ1-5; 8 bases align to TRBD1. The CDR3 consists of 16 residues. V lost 3 bases to trimming and J lost 3 bases; unmatched junction nucleotides: 7. Looked up from germline, CDR1 is WSHSY and CDR2 is SAAADI. In nucleotides, the CDR3 is TGCGCCAGCAGTGAAGAGGGGGACAGGATCAATCAGCCCCAGCATTTT. Translation: CASSEEGDRINQPQHF.

V usage is TRBV27 and J usage is TRBJ2-6; D is uncertain. V dropped 6 bases and J dropped 0 bases, with 12 bases sitting between them. Germline assignment: CDR1 MNHEY and CDR2 SMNVEV (reference sequence). This CDR3 is 16 amino acids long. The DNA of the CDR3 is TGTGCCAGCAGCACCTCAGATTTCTCTGGGGCCAACGTCCTGACTTTC. This codes for CASSTSDFSGANVLTF.

V gene TRBV6-1 combines with J gene TRBJ1-2; D not certain. Germline CDR1 is MNHNS and CDR2 is SASEGT. The length of the CDR3 is 15 residues. V dropped 2 bases and J dropped 3 bases, with 13 bases sitting between them. The DNA for the CDR3 is TGTGCCAGCAGTGAATTTGTGGAGCCGGACTATGGCTACACCTTC. Translation: CASSEFVEPDYGYTF.

V gene TRBV19 combines with J gene TRBJ1-1; 9 nucleotides line up with TRBD1. The CDR3 extends over 14 amino acids. Germline-derived CDR1 and CDR2 are LNHDA and SQIVND (reference sequence). V was pared by 1 base and J by 9 bases, with 6 bases of the junction left unmatched. CDR3 DNA sequence: TGTGCCAGTAGTATAGTCCCGGGACAGGGACAAGCTTTCTTT. It yields the protein CASSIVPGQGQAFF. The full variable domain, with the rest looked up from reference TRBV19 and TRBJ1-1, is DGGITQSPKYLFRKEGQNVTLSCEQNLNHDAMYWYRQDPGQGLRLIYYSQIVNDFQKGDIAEGYSVSREKKESFPLTVTSAQKNPTAFYLCASSIVPGQGQAFFGQGTRLTVV.

The V call is TRBV11-3, the J call TRBJ2-1, with 7 bases fitting TRBD2. Germline V gene data show CDR1 as SGHNT and CDR2 as YENEEA. Trimming removed 4 bases from V and 6 bases from J; junction bases left unmatched: 3. CDR3 length equals 13 residues. The CDR3 region has the DNA TGTGCCAGCAGCTACCCGGGGGGCAATGAGCAGTTCTTC. It codes for CASSYPGGNEQFF.

V usage is TRBV5-6 and J usage is TRBJ1-6; 10 nucleotides match TRBD1. Germline values: CDR1 SGHDT, CDR2 YYEEEE. This CDR3 has 16 amino acids. The ends lost 3 bases at V and 7 bases at J; junction bases unmatched: 7. The CDR3 DNA is TGTGCCAGCAGCTGGGGGACAGGGGATTTAAATTCACCCCTCCACTTT. Protein: CASSWGTGDLNSPLHF.

V usage is TRBV4-2 and J usage is TRBJ1-1; TRBD1 matches at 9 bases. Looked up from germline, CDR1 is LGHNA and CDR2 is YNFKEQ. V lost 4 bases to trimming and J lost 4 bases; unmatched junction nucleotides: 7. The CDR3 covers 15 residues. This CDR3 reads CASSRGQGLGTEAFF. For the CDR3, the DNA is TGTGCCAGCAGCCGAGGACAGGGGTTGGGCACTGAAGCTTTCTTT.

This rearrangement joins TRBV2 to TRBJ1-2; D possibly corresponds to TRBD1 (5 bases). The V end lost 1 base, the J end lost 7 bases, and 16 bases lay between the germline ends. Germline CDR1 reads SNHLY; CDR2 reads FYNNEI. The CDR3 extends over 15 amino acids. CDR3 sequence reads: CASSEVGGPGSGYTF. Here the CDR3 DNA reads TGTGCCAGCAGTGAAGTGGGGGGTCCCGGGAGTGGCTACACCTTC.